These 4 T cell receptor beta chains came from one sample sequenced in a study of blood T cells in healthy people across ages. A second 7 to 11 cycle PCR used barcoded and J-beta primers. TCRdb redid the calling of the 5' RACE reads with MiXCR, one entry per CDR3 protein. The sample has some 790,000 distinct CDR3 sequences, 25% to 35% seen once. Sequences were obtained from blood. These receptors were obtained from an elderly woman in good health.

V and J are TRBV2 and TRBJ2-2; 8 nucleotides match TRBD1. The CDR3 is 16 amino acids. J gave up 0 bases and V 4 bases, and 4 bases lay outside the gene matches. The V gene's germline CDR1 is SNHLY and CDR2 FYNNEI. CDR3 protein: CASSGTGGPNTGELFF. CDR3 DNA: TGTGCCAGCAGTGGAACAGGGGGGCCGAACACCGGGGAGCTGTTTTTT.

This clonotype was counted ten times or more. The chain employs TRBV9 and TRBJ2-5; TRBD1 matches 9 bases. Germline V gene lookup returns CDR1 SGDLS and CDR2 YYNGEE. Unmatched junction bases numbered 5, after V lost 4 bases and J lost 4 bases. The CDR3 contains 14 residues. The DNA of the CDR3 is TGTGCCAGCAGCTCAGCGACAGGGGGAGAGACCCAGTACTTC. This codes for CASSSATGGETQYF. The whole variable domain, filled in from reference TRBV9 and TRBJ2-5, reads DSGVTQTPKHLITATGQRVTLRCSPRSGDLSVYWYQQSLDQGLQFLIQYYNGEERAKGNILERFSAQQFPDLHSELNLSSLELGDSALYFCASSSATGGETQYFGPGTRLLVL.

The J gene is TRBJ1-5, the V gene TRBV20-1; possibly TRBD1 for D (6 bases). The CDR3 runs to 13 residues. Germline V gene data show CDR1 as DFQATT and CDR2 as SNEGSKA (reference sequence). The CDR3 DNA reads TGCAGCGGTAGGACAGATAGCAATCAGCCCCAGCATTTT. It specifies CSGRTDSNQPQHF.

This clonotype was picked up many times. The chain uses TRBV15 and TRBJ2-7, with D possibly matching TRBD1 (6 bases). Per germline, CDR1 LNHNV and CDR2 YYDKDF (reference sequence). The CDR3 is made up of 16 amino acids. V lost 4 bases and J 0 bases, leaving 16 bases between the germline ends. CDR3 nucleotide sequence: TGTGCCACCAGCATTTCCGGGACATCGAGCTCCTACGAGCAGTACTTC. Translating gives CATSISGTSSSYEQYF.